Listed here are 30 T cell receptor beta chains from one sample, sequenced in a study of CD8+CD57+ T cells in acquired aplastic anemia (dated by TCRdb to the late 2010s). The instrument was an Illumina HiSeq 2000. Genomic DNA was used as template for profiling of TCR beta VDJ combinations and CDR3 sequences. TCRdb itself trimmed the public reads at Q25 with fastp, ran MiXCR and retained productive beta chains. Duplicate CDR3 protein sequences are folded into a single record with the most common DNA and genes. The sample contains just over 150,000 distinct CDR3 sequences, around 52% of them found a single time. The ten top clones hold about 31% of the sample. The patients picked for sequencing were ones in whom flow cytometry had shown an expansion of CD8+CD57+ cells. Material for sequencing was sorted CD4+, CD8+, or CD8+CD57+ T cells (not recorded which) from PBMCs. Source of these receptors: a human donor with aplastic anemia.

At least ten counts were recorded for this clonotype. The chain joins TRBV5-5 to TRBJ2-7, with D uncertain. Trimming cost V 0 bases and J 2 bases, with 12 bases left between them. CDR3 length: 15 residues. Germline lookup yields CDR1 SGHKS and CDR2 YYEKEE (reference sequence). The CDR3 loop reads CASSLARSSTYEQYF. The CDR3, as DNA: TGTGCCAGCAGCTTGGCCAGATCTTCAACCTACGAGCAGTACTTC.

The V and J genes are TRBV2 and TRBJ1-6, with 9 bases identical to TRBD1. This CDR3 region has 16 residues. V dropped 6 bases and J dropped 9; count of bases not matched to a gene: 12. Germline CDR1 is SNHLY and CDR2 is FYNNEI. CDR3 in DNA: TGTGCCAGCAGATCCCCGGGACAGGGTCGCAGTTCACCCCTCCACTTT. Amino acids: CASRSPGQGRSSPLHF.

This clonotype was counted only a few times. The rearrangement joins TRBV12-3 or TRBV12-4 to TRBJ2-1; possibly TRBD2 for D (6 bases). V lost 4 bases, J lost 0 bases, and 13 bases lay in between. The CDR3 is 16 residues long. The CDR3: CASSWGLANSYNEQFF. The CDR3 coding sequence is TGTGCCAGCAGTTGGGGTCTAGCGAACTCCTACAATGAGCAGTTCTTC.

V is TRBV7-4 and J is TRBJ1-5; maybe TRBD1 (5 bases). Trimming pared 3 bases from V and 0 bases from J, leaving 12 bases between. Germline CDR1 reads SGHVT; CDR2 reads SQSDAQ. CDR3 length equals 16 residues. The CDR3, as DNA: TGTGCCAGCAGCTTGCCCCGTCAGGGTAGCAATCAGCCCCAGCATTTT. It encodes CASSLPRQGSNQPQHF.

The chain links TRBV2 to TRBJ2-7; D is uncertain. This CDR3 has 12 residues. From germline, CDR1 is SNHLY and CDR2 FYNNEI. V lost 3 bases to trimming and J lost 6 bases, with 9 bases between them. The CDR3 loop is CASSEYDPEQYF. The DNA of the CDR3 is TGTGCCAGCAGTGAGTATGATCCCGAGCAGTACTTC.

This clonotype has a count of ten or more. At one end, the junction sequence differs from germline, possibly due to a read error. The J gene is TRBJ2-5, the V gene TRBV7-7, with TRBD1 matching over 7 bases. Germline V gives CDR1 SSHAT, CDR2 FNYEAQ (reference sequence). CDR3 length: 15 residues. CDR3 residues: CASSQNRGLQETQYF. In DNA form, the CDR3 reads TGTGCTAGCAGCCAAAACAGGGGCCTCCAAGAGACCCAGTACTTC. Based on the CDR3 plus reference TRBV7-7 and TRBJ2-5, the full variable domain is GAGVSQSPRYKVTKRGQDVTLRCDPISSHATLYWYQQALGQGPEFLTYFNYEAQPDKSGLPSDRFSAERPEGSISTLTIQRTEQRDSAMYRCASSQNRGLQETQYFGPGTRLLVL.

Ten or more counts support this clonotype. This chain uses TRBV24-1 with TRBJ2-1, with TRBD2 identical over 9 bases. J lost 8 bases, V lost 3 bases, and 1 base had no gene match. This CDR3 region has 13 residues. Germline assignment: CDR1 KGHDR and CDR2 SFDVKD. As DNA, the CDR3 is TGTGCCACCAGTGATATAGCGGGAGATGAGCAGTTCTTC. Protein: CATSDIAGDEQFF.

This chain connects TRBV2 to TRBJ1-5, with 7 bases that match TRBD1. CDR3 length: 14 amino acids. The J segment lost 3 bases and the V segment lost 4 bases, leaving 3 bases of the junction unmatched. Germline CDR1 and CDR2: SNHLY and FYNNEI. The CDR3 DNA sequence: TGTGCCAGCAGTGGGACAGGATACAATCAGCCCCAGCATTTT. Translated: CASSGTGYNQPQHF.

This clonotype was detected only once. The rearrangement joins TRBV20-1 to TRBJ2-1; 8 bases match TRBD2. This CDR3 is 13 amino acids long. The trim removed 2 bases at V and 9 bases at J, leaving 6 bases unmatched. From germline, CDR1 is DFQATT and CDR2 SNEGSKA (reference sequence). CDR3 nucleotide sequence: TGCAGTGCTAGACCGGGGGGGCCTCCTGAGCAGTTCTTC. Protein sequence: CSARPGGPPEQFF.

The gene calls are TRBV20-1 and TRBJ2-3; D gene unclear. Trimming left V 3 bases short and J 0 bases short, with 4 bases between. In germline, CDR1 is DFQATT, CDR2 SNEGSKA (reference sequence). The CDR3 consists of 12 residues. The CDR3 DNA is TGCAGTGCTAGTCTGAGCACAGATACGCAGTATTTT. Translating it yields CSASLSTDTQYF.

This clonotype was seen ten or more times. The chain joins TRBV2 to TRBJ2-7; tentatively, D is TRBD1 (5 bases). Germline V gene data show CDR1 as SNHLY and CDR2 as FYNNEI. This CDR3 region has 14 residues. With 3 bases removed from V and 6 bases from J, the gap between germline ends came to 15 bases. The CDR3 bases are TGTGCCAGCAGTGAGGGGCAGGGAAAAGGCGAGCAGTACTTC. Protein: CASSEGQGKGEQYF.

V usage is TRBV19 and J usage is TRBJ1-6; tentatively, D is TRBD1 (6 bases). V lost 1 base to trimming and J lost 11 bases, with 15 bases between them. CDR1 is LNHDA and CDR2 is SQIVND in the germline V gene (reference sequence). CDR3 length: 15 amino acids. The CDR3, as DNA: TGTGCCAGTAGTATAGGGGACAAGGTGGCGACACCCCTCCACTTT. Protein sequence: CASSIGDKVATPLHF.

Many counts were recorded for this clonotype. The J gene is TRBJ1-3, the V gene TRBV9; 7 bases align to TRBD1. This CDR3 has 17 residues. Germline lookup yields CDR1 SGDLS and CDR2 YYNGEE. Germline trimming cut 0 bases from V and 0 bases from J; bases unmatched to any gene: 6. Written as DNA, the CDR3 is TGTGCCAGCAGCGTAGCTACAGACAGGGACTCTGGAAACACCATATATTTT. Translated: CASSVATDRDSGNTIYF.

This clonotype has ten or more counts. J is TRBJ2-1 and V is TRBV27; 9 nucleotides agree with TRBD2. V gave up 7 bases and J gave up 0 bases; unmatched junction bases: 1. Germline-derived CDR1 and CDR2 are MNHEY and SMNVEV (reference sequence). This CDR3 comprises 14 residues. The CDR3 DNA follows: TGTGCCAGCACTAGCGGGGCCTCCTACAATGAGCAGTTCTTC. Translation: CASTSGASYNEQFF.

This chain uses TRBV10-3 with TRBJ2-7; a weak D match, TRBD1 (5 bases). CDR1 is ENHRY and CDR2 is SYGVKD in the germline V gene. With 2 bases removed from V and 4 bases from J, the gap between germline ends came to 6 bases. The CDR3 consists of 12 residues. CDR3 sequence (DNA): TGTGCCATCAGTGAGCAGGGTTACGAGCAGTACTTC. It translates to CAISEQGYEQYF.

This clonotype has ten or more counts. The rearrangement uses TRBV4-2 and TRBJ2-7; TRBD2 agrees at 8 bases. CDR3 length: 13 residues. The junction had 5 bases not matched to a gene; V was cut back by 4 bases and J by 6 bases. Germline loops: CDR1 LGHNA, CDR2 YNFKEQ. The CDR3 DNA is TGTGCCAGCAGCCGTAGCGGGGTCATCGAGCAGTACTTC. This gives the protein CASSRSGVIEQYF.

This clonotype was observed a handful of times. The CDR3 loop is CATNSDITLEQFF. The CDR3 region has the DNA TGTGCCACCAACTCCGACATAACACTTGAGCAGTTCTTC. This sequence joins TRBV10-3 and TRBJ2-1; D unresolved. The V and J ends lost 10 bases and 9 bases respectively, with 19 bases between them. This CDR3 region has 13 residues. Per germline, CDR1 ENHRY and CDR2 SYGVKD.

The CDR3 nucleotides read TGTGCCAGTAGTAGGGGACAGGGGTACGAGCAGTACTTC. Translated: CASSRGQGYEQYF. V is TRBV19 and J is TRBJ2-7, with 10 bases lining up with TRBD1. Germline lookup yields CDR1 LNHDA and CDR2 SQIVND (reference sequence). The CDR3 totals 13 residues. V shed 4 bases and J 4 bases; nucleotides not matched to a gene: 1.

This chain uses TRBV6-5 with TRBJ2-7, with a possible D match to TRBD2 (5 bases). The CDR3 extends over 16 amino acids. The germline V and J ends were trimmed by 2 bases and 2 bases, with 16 bases remaining between them. Germline CDR1 and CDR2: MNHEY and SVGAGI. DNA for the CDR3: TGTGCCAGCAGTTACGGTACGGGATTACAAACCTACGAGCAGTACTTC. This gives the protein CASSYGTGLQTYEQYF.

This clonotype has more than one count but fewer than ten. The V call is TRBV6-5, the J call TRBJ1-2; no clear D. Deletions cut 3 bases from V and 3 bases from J, with 17 bases between. The CDR3 covers 16 residues. The germline V gene has CDR1 MNHEY and CDR2 SVGAGI. CDR3 coding DNA: TGTGCCAGCAGTTATAAGGCCCCTGCAGTTTACTATGGCTACACCTTC. Its protein is CASSYKAPAVYYGYTF.

CDR3 residues: CASSLSPGFSNEQFF. DNA for the CDR3: TGTGCCAGCAGCCTATCCCCGGGGTTTTCGAATGAGCAGTTCTTC. This chain uses TRBV9 with TRBJ2-1, with a possible D match to TRBD2 (5 bases). Germline loops: CDR1 SGDLS, CDR2 YYNGEE. The CDR3 runs to 15 residues. Deletions cut 4 bases from V and 7 bases from J, with 18 bases between.

In its sample, this clonotype was seen many times. The V gene is TRBV7-9, the J gene TRBJ2-2; D perhaps matches TRBD2 (5 bases). The CDR3 has 12 residues. Looked up from germline, CDR1 is SEHNR and CDR2 is FQNEAQ (reference sequence). V was shortened by 6 bases and J by 5 bases, with 7 bases between the two germline ends. CDR3 region: CASRWRTGELFF. The CDR3 region has the DNA TGTGCCAGCAGATGGAGGACCGGGGAGCTGTTTTTT.

Only a few counts were recorded for this clonotype. The CDR3 DNA reads TGCAGTGCCCCAAACCTGAGCCCGATCCTCCAAGAGACCCAGTACTTC. This gives the protein CSAPNLSPILQETQYF. The V gene is TRBV20-1, the J gene TRBJ2-5; no clear D gene. The CDR3 length is 16 residues. Between the trimmed V and J ends, which lost 6 bases and 1 base, there was a span of 21 bases. Germline assignment: CDR1 DFQATT and CDR2 SNEGSKA (reference sequence).

This clonotype was counted a single time. This sequence joins TRBV2 and TRBJ2-7, with 10 bases matching TRBD2. Germline-derived CDR1 and CDR2 are SNHLY and FYNNEI. The V and J ends lost 8 bases and 4 bases, in that order; junction bases with no gene match: 11. The CDR3 runs to 15 residues. For the CDR3, the DNA is TGTGCCAGCCACGAAGGGTTAGCGGGAGGATACGAGCAGTACTTC. Protein: CASHEGLAGGYEQYF.

This clonotype showed up just a few times. V gene TRBV29-1 combines with J gene TRBJ2-7; D call uncertain. V was cut by 6 bases and J by 1 base, with 10 bases left in between. The CDR3 extends over 12 amino acids. Germline V gives CDR1 SQVTM, CDR2 ANQGSEA. As DNA, the CDR3 is TGCAGCGTGGAGACTGAGTCCTACGAGCAGTACTTC. Its translation is CSVETESYEQYF.

Comment on this clonotype: A much larger clone lies a single base off, so this may be a read error. V gene TRBV7-9 combines with J gene TRBJ2-7; D not certain. This CDR3 contains 13 residues. Trimming took off 6 bases at V and 10 bases at J, with 19 bases between the two ends. CDR1 is SEHNR, CDR2 FQNEAQ, per germline (reference sequence). This CDR3 reads CASSLSPPTDQYF. Here the CDR3 DNA reads TGTGCCAGCAGTTTATCCCCACCCACGGACCAGTACTTC.

This clonotype was counted ten times or more. The rearrangement joins TRBV19 to TRBJ2-1, with TRBD2 as a possible D gene (6 bases). The V gene lost 5 bases and the J gene lost 4 bases, with 18 bases spanning the gap. Looked up from germline, CDR1 is LNHDA and CDR2 is SQIVND (reference sequence). This CDR3 is 16 amino acids long. The CDR3 is CASSPPEGVLYNEQFF. In nucleotides, the CDR3 is TGTGCCAGTAGTCCGCCGGAGGGCGTCCTTTACAATGAGCAGTTCTTC.

The sample holds a few counts of this clonotype. This chain joins TRBV10-3 and TRBJ1-1; D remains unclear. The CDR3 length is 15 residues. Germline V gene sequence: CDR1 ENHRY, CDR2 SYGVKD. V was cut by 2 bases and J by 1 base, with 11 bases left in between. The CDR3 bases are TGTGCCATCAGTGAGAAGTTTGGCTCGAACACTGAAGCTTTCTTT. This translates into CAISEKFGSNTEAFF.

This chain connects TRBV6-5 to TRBJ2-2; a possible D gene is TRBD2 (5 bases). CDR3 length: 16 residues. Germline assignment: CDR1 MNHEY and CDR2 SVGAGI. V lost 7 bases and J lost 0, with 15 bases in between. CDR3: CASTKVGVTNTGELFF. CDR3 in DNA: TGTGCCAGCACTAAAGTCGGGGTCACGAACACCGGGGAGCTGTTTTTT.

This chain uses TRBV4-2 with TRBJ1-4; the match to TRBD1 covers 8 bases. Germline V gene sequence: CDR1 LGHNA, CDR2 YNFKEQ. J gave up 8 bases and V 5 bases, and 1 base lay outside the gene matches. This CDR3 region has 12 residues. CDR3 amino acids: CASSGTGEKLFF. The CDR3 DNA is TGTGCCAGCAGCGGGACAGGCGAAAAACTGTTTTTT.